This TCR beta chain was recovered during a study of blood T cell repertoires in COVID-19. Overall study context: PBMCs, B-cell-depleted T cells, or T cells were the source of the cDNA or gDNA that made up the material.

Original analysis: It was from reference gene primer amplification that nucleated cell counts were estimated. This table comes from immunoSEQ multiplex PCR, and its TCRdb copy is limited to in-frame clones, with some not included. That table gives V, J and clone size, and the DNA gave D and trimming. The sample yields 180,000 or so clones, approximately 88% seen once. Per germline, CDR1 KGHSH and CDR2 LQKENI. CDR3 length equals 16 residues. Trimming cost V 1 base and J 8 bases, with 20 bases left between them. The sequenced material came from PBMCs or T cells enriched from blood (not recorded which). The source is a woman between 55 and 75 years old who had recovered from COVID-19. The genes are TRBV18 and TRBJ1-2; tentatively, D is TRBD1 (6 bases). This CDR3 is CASSPHREPQLGGYTF. For the CDR3, the DNA is TGTGCCAGCTCACCACACAGGGAGCCCCAACTGGGGGGCTACACCTTC.